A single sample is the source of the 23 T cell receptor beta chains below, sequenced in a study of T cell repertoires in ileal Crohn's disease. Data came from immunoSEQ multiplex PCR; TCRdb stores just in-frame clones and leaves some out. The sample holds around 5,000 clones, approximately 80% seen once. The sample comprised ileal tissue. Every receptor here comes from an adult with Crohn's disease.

The CDR3 spells CASNGHRGTEAFF. In DNA form, the CDR3 reads TGTGCCAGTAACGGACATCGAGGCACTGAAGCTTTCTTT. This chain links TRBV19 with TRBJ1-1, with D tentatively TRBD1 (5 bases). V lost 7 bases, J lost 4 bases, and 13 bases lay in between. CDR3 size: 13 residues. In germline, CDR1 is LNHDA, CDR2 SQIVND (reference sequence).

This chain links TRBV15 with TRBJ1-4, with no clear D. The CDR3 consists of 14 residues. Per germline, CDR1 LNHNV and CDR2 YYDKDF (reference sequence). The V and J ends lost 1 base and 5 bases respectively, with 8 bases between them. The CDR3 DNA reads TGTGCCACCAGCAGAGGGGCTCCCAATGAAAAACTGTTTTTT. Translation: CATSRGAPNEKLFF.

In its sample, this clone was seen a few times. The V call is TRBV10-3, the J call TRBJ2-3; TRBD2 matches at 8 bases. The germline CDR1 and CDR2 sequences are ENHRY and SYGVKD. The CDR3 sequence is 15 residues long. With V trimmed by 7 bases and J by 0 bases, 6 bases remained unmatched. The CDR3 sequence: CAITQAGASTDTQYF. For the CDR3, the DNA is TGTGCCATCACCCAAGCGGGGGCTAGCACAGATACGCAGTATTTT.

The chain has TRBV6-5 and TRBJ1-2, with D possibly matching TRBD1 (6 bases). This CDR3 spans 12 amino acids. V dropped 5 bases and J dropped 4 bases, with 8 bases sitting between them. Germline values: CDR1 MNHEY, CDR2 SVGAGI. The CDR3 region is CASSQGTYGYTF. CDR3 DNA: TGTGCCAGCAGTCAGGGGACCTATGGCTACACCTTC.

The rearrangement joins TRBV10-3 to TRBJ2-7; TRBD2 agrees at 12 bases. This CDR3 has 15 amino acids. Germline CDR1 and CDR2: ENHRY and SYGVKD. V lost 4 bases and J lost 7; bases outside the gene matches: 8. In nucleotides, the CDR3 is TGTGCCATCAGTGGTGGCCTAGCGGGAGGGGGAGAGCAGTACTTC. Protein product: CAISGGLAGGGEQYF.

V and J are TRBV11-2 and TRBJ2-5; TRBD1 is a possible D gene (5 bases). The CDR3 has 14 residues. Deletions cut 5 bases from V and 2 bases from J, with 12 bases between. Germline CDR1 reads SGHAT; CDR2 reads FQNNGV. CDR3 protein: CASSLSGLQETQYF. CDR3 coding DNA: TGTGCCAGCAGCCTGTCAGGGCTGCAAGAGACCCAGTACTTC.

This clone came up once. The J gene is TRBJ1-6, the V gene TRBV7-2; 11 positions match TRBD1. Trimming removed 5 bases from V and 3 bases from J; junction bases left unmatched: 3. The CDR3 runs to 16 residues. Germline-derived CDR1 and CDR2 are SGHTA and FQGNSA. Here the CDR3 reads CASSGQGAGYNSPLHF. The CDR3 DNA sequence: TGTGCCAGCAGCGGACAGGGGGCAGGCTATAATTCACCCCTCCACTTT. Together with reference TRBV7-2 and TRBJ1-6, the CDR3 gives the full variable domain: GAGVSQSPSNKVTEKGKDVELRCDPISGHTALYWYRQSLGQGLEFLIYFQGNSAPDKSGLPSDRFSAERTGGSVSTLTIQRTQQEDSAVYLCASSGQGAGYNSPLHFGNGTRLTVT.

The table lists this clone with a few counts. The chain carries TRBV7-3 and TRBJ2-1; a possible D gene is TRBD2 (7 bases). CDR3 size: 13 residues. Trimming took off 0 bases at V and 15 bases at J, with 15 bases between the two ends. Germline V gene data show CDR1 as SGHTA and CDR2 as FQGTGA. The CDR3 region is CASSLTGGPTTFF. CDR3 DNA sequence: TGTGCCAGCAGCTTAACGGGGGGGCCGACCACGTTCTTC.

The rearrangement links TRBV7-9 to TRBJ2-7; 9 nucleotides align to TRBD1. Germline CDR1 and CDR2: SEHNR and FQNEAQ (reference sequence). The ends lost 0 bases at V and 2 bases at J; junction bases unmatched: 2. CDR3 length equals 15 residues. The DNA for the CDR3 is TGTGCCAGCAGCTTAGCCGGGACAGGGCCCTACGAGCAGTACTTC. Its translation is CASSLAGTGPYEQYF.

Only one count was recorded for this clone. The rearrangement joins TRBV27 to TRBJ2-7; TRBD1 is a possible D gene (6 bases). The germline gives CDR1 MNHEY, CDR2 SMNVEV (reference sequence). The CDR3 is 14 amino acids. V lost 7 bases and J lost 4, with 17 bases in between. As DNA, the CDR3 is TGTGCCAGCACCTCGGGACATCGAGTTTACGAGCAGTACTTC. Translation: CASTSGHRVYEQYF.

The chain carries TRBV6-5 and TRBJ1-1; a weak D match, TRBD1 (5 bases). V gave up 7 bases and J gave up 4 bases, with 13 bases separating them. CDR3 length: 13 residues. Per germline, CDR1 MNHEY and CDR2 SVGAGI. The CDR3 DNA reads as TGTGCCAGCAACTATCAGGGAAGCACTGAAGCTTTCTTT. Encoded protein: CASNYQGSTEAFF.

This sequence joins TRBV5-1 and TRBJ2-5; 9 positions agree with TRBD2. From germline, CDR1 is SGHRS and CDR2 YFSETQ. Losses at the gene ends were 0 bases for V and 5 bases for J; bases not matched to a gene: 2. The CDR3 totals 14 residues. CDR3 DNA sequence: TGCGCCAGCAGCTTGGCTAGCGGGGCGGAGACCCAGTACTTC. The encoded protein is CASSLASGAETQYF. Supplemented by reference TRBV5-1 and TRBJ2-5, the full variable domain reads KAGVTQTPRYLIKTRGQQVTLSCSPISGHRSVSWYQQTPGQGLQFLFEYFSETQRNKGNFPGRFSGRQFSNSRSEMNVSTLELGDSALYLCASSLASGAETQYFGPGTRLLVL.

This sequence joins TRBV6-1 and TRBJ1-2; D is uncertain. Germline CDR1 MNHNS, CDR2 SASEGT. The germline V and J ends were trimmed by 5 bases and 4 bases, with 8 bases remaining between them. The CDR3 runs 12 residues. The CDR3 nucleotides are TGTGCCAGCAGTAACCGGGGCTATGGCTACACCTTC. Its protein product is CASSNRGYGYTF.

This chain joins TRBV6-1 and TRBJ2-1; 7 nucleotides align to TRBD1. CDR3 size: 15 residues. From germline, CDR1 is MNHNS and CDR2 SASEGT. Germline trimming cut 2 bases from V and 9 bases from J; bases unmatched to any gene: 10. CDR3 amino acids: CASSEPRGSWREQFF. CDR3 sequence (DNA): TGTGCCAGCAGTGAACCCAGGGGGTCTTGGCGTGAGCAGTTCTTC.

The CDR3 here is CASSGSSAYEQYF. CDR3 coding DNA: TGTGCCAGCAGCGGGAGCTCAGCCTACGAGCAGTACTTC. This sequence joins TRBV2 and TRBJ2-7, with a tentative D call TRBD2 (6 bases). The CDR3 extends over 13 amino acids. The germline CDR1 and CDR2 sequences are SNHLY and FYNNEI. Deletions cut 6 bases from V and 2 bases from J, with 11 bases between.

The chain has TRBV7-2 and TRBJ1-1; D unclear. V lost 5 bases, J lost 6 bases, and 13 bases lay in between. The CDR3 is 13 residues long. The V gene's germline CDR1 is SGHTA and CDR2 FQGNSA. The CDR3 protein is CASSDFMVSEAFF. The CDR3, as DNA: TGTGCCAGCAGCGACTTCATGGTGTCTGAAGCTTTCTTT.

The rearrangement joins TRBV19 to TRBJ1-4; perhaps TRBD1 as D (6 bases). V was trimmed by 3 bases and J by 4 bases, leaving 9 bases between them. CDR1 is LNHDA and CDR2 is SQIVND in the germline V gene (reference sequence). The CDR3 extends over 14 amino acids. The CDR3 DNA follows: TGTGCCAGTAGTATGCGCAGGGGTAATGAAAAACTGTTTTTT. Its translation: CASSMRRGNEKLFF.

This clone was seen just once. The CDR3 nucleotides are TGTGCCAGCAGCTCGCGGACTAGCGGGGGAGAGACCCAGTACTTC. Its translation is CASSSRTSGGETQYF. This chain links TRBV11-3 with TRBJ2-5, with TRBD2 matching 13 bases. CDR3 size: 15 residues. The germline V gene has CDR1 SGHNT and CDR2 YENEEA. Trimming at V came to 4 bases and at J to 4 bases, leaving 3 bases not matched to a gene.

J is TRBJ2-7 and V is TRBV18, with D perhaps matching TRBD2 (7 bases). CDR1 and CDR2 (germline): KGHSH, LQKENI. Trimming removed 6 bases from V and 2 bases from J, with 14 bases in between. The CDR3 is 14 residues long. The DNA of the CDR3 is TGTGCCAGCTCTACCGGGGGGCTACCCTACGAGCAGTACTTC. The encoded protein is CASSTGGLPYEQYF.

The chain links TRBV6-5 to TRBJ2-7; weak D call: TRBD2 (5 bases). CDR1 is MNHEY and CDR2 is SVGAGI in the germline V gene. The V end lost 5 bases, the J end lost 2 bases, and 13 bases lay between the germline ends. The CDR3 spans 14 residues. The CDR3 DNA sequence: TGTGCCAGCAGTCCCCAGGCCGGGGCCTACGAGCAGTACTTC. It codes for CASSPQAGAYEQYF.

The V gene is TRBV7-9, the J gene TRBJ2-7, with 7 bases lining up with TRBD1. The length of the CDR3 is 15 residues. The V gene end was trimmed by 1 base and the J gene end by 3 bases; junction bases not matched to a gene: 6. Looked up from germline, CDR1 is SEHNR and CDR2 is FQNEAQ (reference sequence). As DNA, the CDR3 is TGTGCCAGCAGCTTAGTGGTCGCAGGGGGCTACGAGCAGTACTTC. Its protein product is CASSLVVAGGYEQYF.

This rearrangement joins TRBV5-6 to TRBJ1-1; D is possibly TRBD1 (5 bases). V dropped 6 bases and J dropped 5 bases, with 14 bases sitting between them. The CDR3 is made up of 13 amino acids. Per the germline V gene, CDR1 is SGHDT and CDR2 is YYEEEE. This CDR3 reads CASTLGRGTEAFF. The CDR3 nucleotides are TGTGCCAGCACCCTGGGGCGTGGGACTGAAGCTTTCTTT.

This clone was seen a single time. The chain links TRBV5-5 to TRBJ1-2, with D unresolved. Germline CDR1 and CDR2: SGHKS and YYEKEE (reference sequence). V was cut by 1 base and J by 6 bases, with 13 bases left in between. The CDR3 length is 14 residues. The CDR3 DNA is TGTGCCAGCAGCTTGTTACGGGAAAGGGATGGCTACACCTTC. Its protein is CASSLLRERDGYTF. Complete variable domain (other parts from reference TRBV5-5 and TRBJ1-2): DAGVTQSPTHLIKTRGQQVTLRCSPISGHKSVSWYQQVLGQGPQFIFQYYEKEERGRGNFPDRFSARQFPNYSSELNVNALLLGDSALYLCASSLLRERDGYTFGSGTRLTVV.